This entry concerns a single T cell receptor beta chain. Its matching antigen is unknown. The data are from a study of graft-versus-host responses after intestinal transplantation. About the research overall: Recipients uniformly received anti-thymocyte globulin induction, followed by tacrolimus and steroids for two to four years.

General study results and limits: Present in recipient marrow, GvH clones included some that appeared first in ileum or blood. Association was observed between peak circulating GvH clone levels and early post-transplant HvG declines.

The CDR3 runs to 14 residues. Germline V gene data show CDR1 as SGHVS and CDR2 as FQNEAQ. The V end was cut by 4 bases, the J end by 2 bases, with 12 bases between. Here immunoSEQ multiplex PCR was the method, and the copy in TCRdb shows in-frame clones only, minus some. The repertoire consists of over 100,000 clones, with approximately 95% occurring once and the leading ten covering roughly 3.5%. The input for sequencing was unstimulated CD8+ T cells sorted from spleen or lymph node cells, taken before intestinal transplant. J is TRBJ2-7 and V is TRBV7-8; D unclear. This receptor was obtained from a human donor who received an intestinal transplant. CDR3: CASSSETATYEQYF. CDR3 coding DNA: TGTGCCAGCAGCTCAGAGACGGCCACCTACGAGCAGTACTTC.